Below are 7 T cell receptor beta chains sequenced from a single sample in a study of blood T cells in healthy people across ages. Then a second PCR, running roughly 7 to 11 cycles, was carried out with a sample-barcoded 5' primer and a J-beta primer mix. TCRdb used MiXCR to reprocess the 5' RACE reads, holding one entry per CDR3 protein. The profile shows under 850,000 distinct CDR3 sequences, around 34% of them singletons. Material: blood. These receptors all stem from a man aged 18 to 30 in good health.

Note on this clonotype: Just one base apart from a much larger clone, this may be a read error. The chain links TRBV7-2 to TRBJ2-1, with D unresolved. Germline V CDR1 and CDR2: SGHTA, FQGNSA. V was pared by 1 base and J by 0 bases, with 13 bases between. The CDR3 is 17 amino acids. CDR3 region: CASSLVPATLSYNEQFF. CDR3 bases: TGTGCCAGCAGCTTAGTCCCCGCCACCCTCTCCTACAATGAGCAGTTCTTC.

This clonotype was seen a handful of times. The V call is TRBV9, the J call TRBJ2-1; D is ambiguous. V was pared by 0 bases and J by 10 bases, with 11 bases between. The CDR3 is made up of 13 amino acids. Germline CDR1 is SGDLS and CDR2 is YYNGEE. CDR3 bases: TGTGCCAGCAGCGTAGATAAGGGCCGGGAGCAGTTCTTC. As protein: CASSVDKGREQFF.

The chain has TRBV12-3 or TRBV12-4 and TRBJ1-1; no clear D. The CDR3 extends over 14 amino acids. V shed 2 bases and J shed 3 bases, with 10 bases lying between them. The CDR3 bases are TGTGCCAGCAGTTTAAACCCCGGGGACACTGAAGCTTTCTTT. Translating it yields CASSLNPGDTEAFF.

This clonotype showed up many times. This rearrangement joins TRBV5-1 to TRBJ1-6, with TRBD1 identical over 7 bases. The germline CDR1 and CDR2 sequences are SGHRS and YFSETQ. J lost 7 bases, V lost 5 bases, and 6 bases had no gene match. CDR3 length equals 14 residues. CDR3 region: CASRWTGANSPLHF. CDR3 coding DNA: TGCGCCAGCAGGTGGACAGGAGCAAATTCACCCCTCCACTTT.

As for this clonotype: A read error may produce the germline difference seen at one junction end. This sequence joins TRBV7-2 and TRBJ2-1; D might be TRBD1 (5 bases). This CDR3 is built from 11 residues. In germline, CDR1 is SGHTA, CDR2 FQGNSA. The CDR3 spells CASSSWGSLGF. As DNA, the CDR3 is TGTGCCAGCAGCTCGTGGGGCTCGCTAGGCTTC. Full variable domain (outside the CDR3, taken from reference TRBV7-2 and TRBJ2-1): GAGVSQSPSNKVTEKGKDVELRCDPISGHTALYWYRQSLGQGLEFLIYFQGNSAPDKSGLPSDRFSAERTGGSVSTLTIQRTQQEDSAVYLCASSSWGSLGFGPGTRLTVL.

The CDR3 sequence is CSAGMPQRDYGYTF. In DNA form, the CDR3 reads TGCAGTGCGGGAATGCCCCAGCGGGACTATGGCTACACCTTC. The chain is built from TRBV20-1 and TRBJ1-2, with no clear D. The CDR3 length is 14 residues. V dropped 6 bases and J dropped 3 bases, with 17 bases sitting between them. The germline CDR1 and CDR2 sequences are DFQATT and SNEGSKA (reference sequence).

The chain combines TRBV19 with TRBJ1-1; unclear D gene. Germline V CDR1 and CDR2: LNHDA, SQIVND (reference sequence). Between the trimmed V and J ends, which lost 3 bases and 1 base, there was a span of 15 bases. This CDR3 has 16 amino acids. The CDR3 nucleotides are TGTGCCAGTAGTATTCTTGGCAGAGCCCCGAACACTGAAGCTTTCTTT. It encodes CASSILGRAPNTEAFF.